This note documents a single T cell receptor (beta chain) sequence. The data belong to a study of blood T cell repertoires in COVID-19. Between the trimmed V and J ends, which lost 3 bases and 2 bases, there was a span of 10 bases. This CDR3 is 14 amino acids long. Germline V lookup: CDR1 KGHSH, CDR2 LQKENI. TCRdb's copy holds only in-frame clones and misses some; the assay was immunoSEQ multiplex PCR. Here the sample spans around 200,000 clones, 80% to 90% being singletons. The chain is built from TRBV18 and TRBJ1-2; TRBD1 might be the D (5 bases). The sequencing input was peripheral blood. This TCR derives from an elderly woman with active or convalescent COVID-19. CDR3 DNA: TGTGCCAGCTCACCCCAGGGAGGGAACTATGGCTACACCTTC. Translation: CASSPQGGNYGYTF.